These 2 T cell receptor beta chains share one sample of origin, sequenced in a study of blood T cell repertoires in COVID-19. Assay: immunoSEQ multiplex PCR; the TCRdb copy retains only in-frame clones and omits some. The sample yields approximately 300,000 clones, about four fifths seen once. The specimen was peripheral blood. Source of these receptors: a woman between 50 and 59 years old with acute or convalescent COVID-19.

The CDR3 region is CASSVGEAYGYTF. The CDR3 nucleotides read TGTGCCAGCAGTGTGGGAGAAGCCTATGGCTACACCTTC. The chain combines TRBV2 with TRBJ1-2; D uncertain. V gave up 4 bases and J gave up 4 bases, with 10 bases separating them. Germline V CDR1 and CDR2: SNHLY, FYNNEI. This CDR3 is 13 amino acids long. Full variable domain (remainder filled in from reference TRBV2 and TRBJ1-2): EPEVTQTPSHQVTQMGQEVILRCVPISNHLYFYWYRQILGQKVEFLVSFYNNEISEKSEIFDDQFSVERPDGSNFTLKIRSTKLEDSAMYFCASSVGEAYGYTFGSGTRLTVV.

The chain has TRBV5-1 and TRBJ2-5, with 11 bases fitting TRBD2. The V gene end was trimmed by 0 bases and the J gene end by 5 bases; junction bases not matched to a gene: 6. The germline V gene encodes CDR1 SGHRS and CDR2 YFSETQ. This CDR3 has 16 residues. CDR3 amino acids: CASSLVVAGGGETQYF. CDR3 DNA: TGCGCCAGCAGCTTGGTCGTAGCGGGAGGGGGCGAGACCCAGTACTTC.